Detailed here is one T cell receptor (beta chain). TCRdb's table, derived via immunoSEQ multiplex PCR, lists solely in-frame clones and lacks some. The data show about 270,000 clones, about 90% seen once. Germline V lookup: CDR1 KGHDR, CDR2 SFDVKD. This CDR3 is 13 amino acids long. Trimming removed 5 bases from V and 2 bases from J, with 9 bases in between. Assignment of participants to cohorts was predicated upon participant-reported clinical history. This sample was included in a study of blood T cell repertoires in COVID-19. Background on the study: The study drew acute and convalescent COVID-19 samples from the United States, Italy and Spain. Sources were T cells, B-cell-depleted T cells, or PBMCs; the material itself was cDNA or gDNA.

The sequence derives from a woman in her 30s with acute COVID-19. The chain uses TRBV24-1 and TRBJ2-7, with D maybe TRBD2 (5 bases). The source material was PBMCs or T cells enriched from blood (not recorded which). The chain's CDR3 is CATSVSSTYEQYF. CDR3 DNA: TGTGCCACCAGTGTATCTAGCACCTACGAGCAGTACTTC.